This T cell receptor beta chain was recorded in a study of cytotoxic CD8 clonotypes in ibrutinib-treated CLL. The CDR3 spans 13 residues. V was trimmed by 5 bases and J by 0 bases, leaving 7 bases between them. CDR1 and CDR2 (germline): GTSNPN, SVGIG (reference sequence). Measured with immunoSEQ multiplex PCR; TCRdb has only the in-frame clones, and not every one. The sample has more than 200,000 clones; 60% to 75% are singletons. This sequence joins TRBV30 and TRBJ1-4; D is undetermined. The sequence came from a human donor with chronic lymphocytic leukemia. Material: PBMCs, obtained after 24 months of ibrutinib treatment. This CDR3 is CAWDGATNEKLFF. The CDR3, as DNA: TGTGCCTGGGACGGTGCAACTAATGAAAAACTGTTTTTT.